The rows below give T cell receptor beta chains drawn from one sample of a study of blood T cell repertoires in COVID-19. The method was immunoSEQ multiplex PCR; TCRdb's version includes in-frame clones alone and lacks a portion of them. The table has roughly 150,000 clones, 80% seen once. Sequencing input: peripheral blood. The source of these receptors is a man aged 60-69 years with acute or convalescent COVID-19. The CDR3 runs from the conserved cysteine through the conserved F or W. A D gene is named only where the DNA matches it firmly. Clone size appears in some rows only: once, few, many, or a class for an expanded clone.

V gene	J gene	D gene	clone size	CDR3 protein	CDR3 DNA
TRBV5-1	TRBJ2-4	NA	NA	CASSRGGTKNIQYF	TGCGCCAGCAGCCGTGGGGGGACCAAAAACATTCAGTACTTC
TRBV7-3	TRBJ2-7	NA	NA	CASSLSGSSYEQYF	TGTGCCAGCAGCCTTTCGGGGAGCTCCTACGAGCAGTACTTC
TRBV7-2	TRBJ2-7	TRBD2	NA	CASSNRLAGVYEQYF	TGTGCCAGCAGCAACAGACTAGCGGGAGTTTACGAGCAGTACTTC
TRBV4-2	TRBJ1-2	TRBD1	NA	CASSQGQGENGYTF	TGTGCCAGCAGCCAGGGACAGGGCGAAAATGGCTACACCTTC
TRBV20-1	TRBJ1-2	NA	NA	CSASSGQRTMGYTF	TGCAGTGCTAGTTCTGGACAGCGGACCATGGGCTACACCTTC
TRBV7-8	TRBJ1-3	NA	NA	CASSRAGDSGNTIYF	TGTGCCAGCAGCCGCGCGGGGGACTCTGGAAACACCATATATTTT
TRBV7-2	TRBJ1-2	TRBD1	NA	CASIPGGQGAGGYTF	TGTGCCAGCATCCCAGGCGGACAGGGGGCCGGTGGCTACACCTTC
TRBV9	TRBJ2-1	NA	NA	CASSPLSRDNEQFF	TGTGCCAGCAGCCCCCTGAGTCGGGACAATGAGCAGTTCTTC
TRBV24-1	TRBJ2-5	NA	NA	CATSDLRRGISETQYF	TGTGCCACCAGTGATTTGCGCAGGGGCATTTCAGAGACCCAGTACTTC
TRBV29-1	TRBJ1-3	TRBD1	NA	CSVGQGSSGNTIYF	TGCAGCGTGGGACAGGGCAGCTCTGGAAACACCATATATTTT
TRBV7-6	TRBJ2-3	TRBD2	NA	CASSSVGMTSGGATQYF	TGTGCCAGCAGCTCAGTGGGGATGACTAGCGGGGGGGCTACGCAGTATTTT
TRBV4-2	TRBJ2-5	TRBD1	few	CASSQDRTGFIQTQYF	TGTGCCAGCAGCCAAGATCGGACAGGTTTTATTCAGACCCAGTACTTC
TRBV4-1	TRBJ1-5	NA	many	CASSRGFLGNQPQHF	TGCGCCAGCAGCCGCGGGTTTCTAGGGAATCAGCCCCAGCATTTT
TRBV27	TRBJ2-5	TRBD2	NA	CASRPAGAGETQYF	TGTGCCAGCCGCCCGGCGGGAGCAGGAGAGACCCAGTACTTC
TRBV5-6	TRBJ2-5	TRBD2	NA	CASSPLRGRAGVRETQYF	TGTGCCAGCAGCCCCCTTCGCGGGAGGGCCGGGGTTCGGGAGACCCAGTACTTC
TRBV6-5	TRBJ2-3	TRBD1	NA	CASTFPRGQSDTQYF	TGTGCCAGCACCTTCCCCAGGGGGCAATCAGATACGCAGTATTTT
TRBV10-3	TRBJ2-2	TRBD1	NA	CAITGGTGELFF	TGTGCCATTACAGGGGGCACCGGGGAGCTGTTTTTT
TRBV10-2	TRBJ1-4	NA	NA	CASSESRGREKLFF	TGCGCCAGCAGTGAATCTAGGGGTCGAGAAAAACTGTTTTTT
TRBV19	TRBJ2-6	NA	NA	CASSGGGAGANVLTF	TGTGCCAGTAGCGGAGGGGGGGCAGGGGCCAACGTCCTGACTTTC
TRBV28	TRBJ1-2	NA	few	CASSSSRGGGYGYTF	TGTGCCAGCAGCTCCTCCCGCGGGGGGGGCTATGGCTACACCTTC
TRBV6-6	TRBJ1-5	NA	once	CASSLDSSNQPQHF	TGTGCCAGCAGTCTAGACAGCAGCAATCAGCCCCAGCATTTT
TRBV6-1	TRBJ2-1	TRBD2	NA	CASSEAPSGGGNEQFF	TGTGCCAGCAGTGAAGCGCCCAGCGGGGGAGGCAATGAGCAGTTCTTC
TRBV7-8	TRBJ1-5	NA	NA	CASSSSWQKNQPQHF	TGTGCCAGCAGCTCAAGTTGGCAGAAGAATCAGCCCCAGCATTTT
TRBV29-1	TRBJ1-2	NA	few	CSVEDLARQGKGGYTF	TGCAGCGTTGAAGATCTGGCTCGGCAGGGGAAGGGTGGCTACACCTTC
TRBV10-3	TRBJ2-7	TRBD1	NA	CASKGGQGISYEQYF	TGTGCTAGCAAAGGGGGACAGGGGATCTCCTACGAGCAGTACTTC
TRBV11-3	TRBJ2-2	NA	once	CASSLFGGTGELFF	TGTGCCAGCAGCTTATTTGGGGGGACCGGGGAGCTGTTTTTT
TRBV6-2/TRBV6-3	TRBJ1-2	TRBD1	NA	CASSWDRSYGYTF	TGTGCCAGCAGTTGGGACAGGTCTTATGGCTACACCTTC
TRBV6-5	TRBJ2-3	NA	NA	CASTRRGKSTDTQYF	TGTGCCAGCACCCGTCGGGGGAAAAGCACAGATACGCAGTATTTT
TRBV7-3	TRBJ2-1	TRBD1	NA	CASSLIWDRGHEQFF	TGTGCCAGCAGCTTAATTTGGGACAGGGGGCATGAGCAGTTCTTC
TRBV19	TRBJ2-1	NA	once	CASSSRQGGPGNEQFF	TGTGCCAGTAGTTCCAGGCAGGGGGGCCCAGGTAATGAGCAGTTCTTC
TRBV12-5	TRBJ2-6	TRBD1	NA	CASGFGDRAGANVLTF	TGTGCTAGTGGTTTCGGCGACAGGGCCGGGGCCAACGTCCTGACTTTC
TRBV19	TRBJ2-7	TRBD1	NA	CASRGTGDYEQYF	TGTGCCAGTAGGGGGACAGGGGACTACGAGCAGTACTTC
TRBV29-1	TRBJ1-1	TRBD1	NA	CSARQGGTEAFF	TGCAGCGCACGACAGGGTGGGACTGAAGCTTTCTTT
TRBV7-3	TRBJ2-1	TRBD2	NA	CASSLKAGGVDEQFF	TGTGCCAGCAGCTTAAAGGCGGGAGGGGTCGATGAGCAGTTCTTC
TRBV2	TRBJ1-5	TRBD1	NA	CASEEDRGYSNQPQHF	TGTGCCAGCGAGGAAGACAGGGGTTATAGCAATCAGCCCCAGCATTTT
TRBV9	TRBJ1-2	TRBD1	few	CASSPRTGMGYGYTF	TGTGCCAGCAGCCCAAGGACAGGGATGGGCTATGGCTACACCTTC
TRBV7-9	TRBJ2-2	TRBD1	NA	CASSLTGDTGELFF	TGTGCCAGCAGCTTGACAGGGGACACCGGGGAGCTGTTTTTT
TRBV6-5	TRBJ2-5	TRBD2	NA	CASSLAGRETQYF	TGTGCCAGCAGCCTAGCGGGACGGGAGACCCAGTACTTC
TRBV11-2	TRBJ2-3	TRBD2	NA	CASSPRRGGGLDTQYF	TGTGCCAGCAGCCCCCGACGGGGCGGGGGGTTAGATACGCAGTATTTT
TRBV7-2	TRBJ2-7	TRBD2	NA	CASSLTSGVVGEQYF	TGTGCCAGCAGCTTGACTAGCGGGGTAGTGGGGGAGCAGTACTTC
TRBV6-5	TRBJ2-7	NA	NA	CASRATGVGYEQYF	TGTGCCAGCAGGGCTACGGGGGTAGGGTACGAGCAGTACTTC